The 4 T cell receptor beta chains below were found in one sample sequenced in a study of blood T cell repertoires in COVID-19. The data were produced by immunoSEQ multiplex PCR, yet TCRdb's version contains in-frame clones alone and is incomplete. This sample has some 300,000 clones; approximately 86% occur once, and the top ten carry over 10%. The sample was peripheral blood. The receptors were gathered from a woman in her 70s with COVID-19, enrolled during active disease.

V and J are TRBV18 and TRBJ1-2, with D possibly being TRBD1 (5 bases). Germline V lookup: CDR1 KGHSH, CDR2 LQKENI. V was shortened by 3 bases and J by 0 bases, with 17 bases between the two germline ends. This CDR3 comprises 17 residues. The CDR3 region is CASSPSGGPVANYGYTF. In DNA form, the CDR3 reads TGTGCCAGCTCACCCTCCGGGGGACCGGTAGCTAACTATGGCTACACCTTC.

V is TRBV5-6 and J is TRBJ1-2; the D is unclear. Per the germline V gene, CDR1 is SGHDT and CDR2 is YYEEEE. The CDR3 runs 14 residues. V was cut by 0 bases and J by 4 bases, with 10 bases left in between. This CDR3 reads CASSLGTLSYGYTF. CDR3 coding DNA: TGTGCCAGCAGCTTGGGTACGCTTAGCTATGGCTACACCTTC.

The V and J genes are TRBV28 and TRBJ1-5, with 8 bases matching TRBD1. With 2 bases clipped from V and 0 bases from J, the junction kept 9 bases outside the gene matches. CDR1 and CDR2 (germline): MDHEN, SYDVKM. The CDR3 runs 18 residues. Written as DNA, the CDR3 is TGTGCCAGCAGTTTACCGACAGGGGCCACCTATAGCAATCAGCCCCAGCATTTT. This encodes CASSLPTGATYSNQPQHF.

This clone was detected once. CDR3 DNA: TGTGCCAGCAGCCTTCTCCGGGACAGGGGACAAGAGACCCAGTACTTC. Its translation: CASSLLRDRGQETQYF. V gene TRBV3-1 (or the pseudogene TRBV3-2) combines with J gene TRBJ2-5; 10 bases agree with TRBD1. The V and J ends lost 4 bases and 2 bases, in that order; junction bases with no gene match: 7. This CDR3 region has 16 residues. Germline V lookup: CDR1 LGHDT, CDR2 YNNKEL (reference sequence).